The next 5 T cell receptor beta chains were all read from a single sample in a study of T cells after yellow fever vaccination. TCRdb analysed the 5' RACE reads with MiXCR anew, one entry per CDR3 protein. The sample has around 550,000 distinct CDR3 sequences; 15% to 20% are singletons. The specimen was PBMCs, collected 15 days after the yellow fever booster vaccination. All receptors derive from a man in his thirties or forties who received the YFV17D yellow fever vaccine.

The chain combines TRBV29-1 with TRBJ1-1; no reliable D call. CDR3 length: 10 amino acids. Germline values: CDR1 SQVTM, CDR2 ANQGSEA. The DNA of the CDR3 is TGCAGTTTTGGGAACACTGAAGCTTTCTTT. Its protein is CSFGNTEAFF.

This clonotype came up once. DNA of the CDR3: TGTGCCAGCAGCTCGCAAGGGGCGGCCTCCGTGGCTTACGAGCAGTACTTC. It specifies CASSSQGAASVAYEQYF. J is TRBJ2-7 and V is TRBV7-2, with a tentative D call TRBD1 (5 bases). The V and J ends lost 4 bases and 4 bases respectively, with 23 bases between them. Germline CDR1 is SGHTA and CDR2 is FQGNSA. This CDR3 has 17 residues.

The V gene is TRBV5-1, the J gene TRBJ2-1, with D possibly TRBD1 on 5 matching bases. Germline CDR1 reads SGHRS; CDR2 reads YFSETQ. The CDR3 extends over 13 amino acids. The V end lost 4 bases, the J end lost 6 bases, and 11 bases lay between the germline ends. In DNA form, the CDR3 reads TGCGCCAGCAGCCTCTGGACACCCAATGAGCAGTTCTTC. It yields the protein CASSLWTPNEQFF.

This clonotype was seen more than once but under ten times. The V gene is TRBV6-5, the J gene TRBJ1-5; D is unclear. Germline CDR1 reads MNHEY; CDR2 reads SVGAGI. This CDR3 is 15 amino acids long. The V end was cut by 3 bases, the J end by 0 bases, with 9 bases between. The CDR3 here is CASSYSLNSNQPQHF. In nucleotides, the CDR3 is TGTGCCAGCAGTTATTCGCTGAATAGCAATCAGCCCCAGCATTTT.

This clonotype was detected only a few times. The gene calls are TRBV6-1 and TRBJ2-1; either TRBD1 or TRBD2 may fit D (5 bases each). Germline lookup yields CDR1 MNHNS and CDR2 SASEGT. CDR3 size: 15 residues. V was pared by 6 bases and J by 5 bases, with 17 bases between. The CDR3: CASRVKLVGDNEQFF. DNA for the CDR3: TGTGCCAGCAGGGTAAAACTAGTGGGGGACAATGAGCAGTTCTTC.